The 23 T cell receptor beta chains listed next were all sequenced from one sample in a study of spatial heterogeneity in lung cancer. TCRdb independently ran MiXCR on the 5' RACE reads; one entry per CDR3 protein. The sample holds approximately 56,000 distinct CDR3 sequences, 7.4% seen once. As for time point: blood at routine non-recurrence follow-up after resection. The study sequenced unsorted whole RNA from tumor, nontumor lung or frozen PBMC. Sample: PBMCs, taken at follow-up. All receptors come from a female donor with early-stage non-small cell lung cancer.

This CDR3 reads CASSQNGLHQPQHF. DNA for the CDR3: TGTGCCAGCAGCCAGAATGGGCTGCATCAGCCCCAGCATTTT. The V gene is TRBV27, the J gene TRBJ1-5, with D uncertain. The CDR3 contains 14 residues. V was cut by 6 bases and J by 5 bases, with 14 bases left in between. The germline gives CDR1 MNHEY, CDR2 SMNVEV (reference sequence).

This clonotype appeared many times. V is TRBV29-1 and J is TRBJ2-7, with a weak D call TRBD1 (6 bases). The CDR3 length is 14 residues. Per germline, CDR1 SQVTM and CDR2 ANQGSEA. The ends were cut back, 4 bases at V and 6 bases at J, with 19 bases in the middle. CDR3 coding DNA: TGCAGCGTTGGCCAGGGGCAAGGGGCTATCGAGCAGTACTTC. The encoded protein is CSVGQGQGAIEQYF.

This clonotype was counted a few times. The J gene is TRBJ2-2, the V gene TRBV5-1, with D possibly TRBD2 on 5 matching bases. CDR1 is SGHRS, CDR2 YFSETQ, per germline. The CDR3 runs to 16 residues. Trimming left V 5 bases short and J 0 bases short, with 14 bases between. The CDR3 sequence is CASSMLRESNTGELFF. The CDR3 DNA reads TGCGCCAGCAGTATGTTAAGGGAGTCGAACACCGGGGAGCTGTTTTTT.

This clonotype was seen a handful of times. CDR3 nucleotides: TGTGCCAGCAGTTTATCAATCCAGGGTAATTCACCCCTCCACTTT. It translates to CASSLSIQGNSPLHF. The chain uses TRBV27 and TRBJ1-6; maybe TRBD1 (5 bases). Germline-derived CDR1 and CDR2 are MNHEY and SMNVEV (reference sequence). This CDR3 is 15 amino acids long. V gave up 0 bases and J gave up 6 bases, with 9 bases separating them.

This clonotype has a count of ten or more. The rearrangement joins TRBV5-1 to TRBJ2-3; the D is unclear. Per germline, CDR1 SGHRS and CDR2 YFSETQ. V was pared by 4 bases and J by 1 base, with 13 bases between. This CDR3 is 15 amino acids long. CDR3 region: CASSPSRTGTDTQYF. CDR3 nucleotide sequence: TGCGCCAGCAGCCCTAGTAGGACGGGCACAGATACGCAGTATTTT.

This clonotype was seen a handful of times. The gene calls are TRBV4-1 and TRBJ2-5; 10 nucleotides match TRBD2. Losses at the gene ends were 1 base for V and 2 bases for J; bases not matched to a gene: 7. Germline V gene data show CDR1 as MGHRA and CDR2 as YSYEKL. The CDR3 totals 17 residues. CDR3 coding DNA: TGCGCCAGCAGCCAAGCGTGGAGCGGGGGGGCTCAAGAGACCCAGTACTTC. It yields the protein CASSQAWSGGAQETQYF.

This clonotype was picked up many times. The rearrangement links TRBV7-8 to TRBJ1-2; 9 nucleotides match TRBD1. V was pared by 3 bases and J by 3 bases, with 11 bases of the junction left unmatched. The CDR3 covers 17 residues. CDR1 and CDR2 (germline): SGHVS, FQNEAQ. The DNA for the CDR3 is TGTGCCAGCAGCTTGTCTTTGGGGACAGGGTTTCACTATGGCTACACCTTC. It encodes CASSLSLGTGFHYGYTF.

The V gene is TRBV5-1, the J gene TRBJ1-1; TRBD1 is a possible D gene (6 bases). Germline assignment: CDR1 SGHRS and CDR2 YFSETQ. With 2 bases removed from V and 4 bases from J, the gap between germline ends came to 12 bases. This CDR3 is 14 amino acids long. DNA for the CDR3: TGCGCCAGCAGCTTAAAGGGGGTGGGCACTGAAGCTTTCTTT. Its protein is CASSLKGVGTEAFF.

This clonotype has at least ten counts. This chain links TRBV6-5 with TRBJ2-3, with no clear D. V gave up 0 bases and J gave up 2 bases, with 12 bases separating them. CDR1 is MNHEY, CDR2 SVGAGI, per germline. The CDR3 is 16 amino acids. CDR3 DNA: TGTGCCAGCAGTTACTCGAGCAGGAGAAACACAGATACGCAGTATTTT. Translation gives CASSYSSRRNTDTQYF.

This clonotype was seen at least ten times. CDR3 residues: CASSRGAQETQYF. CDR3 coding DNA: TGTGCCAGCAGCAGGGGAGCCCAAGAGACCCAGTACTTC. The rearrangement joins TRBV12-3 or TRBV12-4 to TRBJ2-5, with D tentatively TRBD1 (6 bases). This CDR3 comprises 13 residues. The V and J ends lost 6 bases and 1 base respectively, with 9 bases between them.

This clonotype was detected only a few times. V is TRBV20-1 and J is TRBJ2-1; the D gene is possibly TRBD2 (6 bases). This CDR3 has 16 residues. CDR1 and CDR2 from the germline V gene are DFQATT and SNEGSKA (reference sequence). The V end lost 4 bases, the J end lost 0 bases, and 16 bases lay between the germline ends. The CDR3 coding sequence is TGCAGTGCTAAGAGTCCACTAGCCCGCTCCTACAATGAGCAGTTCTTC. It codes for CSAKSPLARSYNEQFF.

This clonotype was recorded at least ten times. The chain is built from TRBV29-1 and TRBJ2-5, with D unclear. Looked up from germline, CDR1 is SQVTM and CDR2 is ANQGSEA. The ends were cut back, 3 bases at V and 4 bases at J, with 15 bases in the middle. This CDR3 is 14 amino acids long. CDR3 loop: CSVDLLGIRETQYF. The CDR3 DNA reads as TGCAGCGTTGACCTCTTAGGGATTCGAGAGACCCAGTACTTC.

There are a few counts of this clonotype. The V gene is TRBV27, the J gene TRBJ2-5, with D perhaps TRBD1 (6 bases). The ends were cut back, 6 bases at V and 5 bases at J, with 13 bases in the middle. Germline assignment: CDR1 MNHEY and CDR2 SMNVEV (reference sequence). The CDR3 extends over 13 amino acids. This chain's CDR3 is CASSLQGAETQYF. CDR3 sequence (DNA): TGTGCCAGCAGCCTACAGGGTGCCGAGACCCAGTACTTC.

Concerning this clonotype itself: This may arise from a read error, as a much more abundant clone is one base away. The CDR3 does not end in the conserved phenylalanine or tryptophan, so this is likely a read error. The rearrangement links TRBV4-1 to TRBJ2-1; D unresolved. CDR1 and CDR2 from the germline V gene are MGHRA and YSYEKL. Trimming took 0 bases from V and 11 from J, leaving 14 bases between them. The CDR3 loop spans 14 amino acids. The CDR3 coding sequence is TGCGCCAGCAGCCAAGATCCGTTGTTAATTAAGCAGTTCCTC. Protein sequence: CASSQDPLLIKQFL.

This clonotype has just one count. The chain has TRBV10-2 and TRBJ2-1; weak D call: TRBD1 (6 bases). The CDR3 spans 14 residues. V dropped 0 bases and J dropped 7 bases, with 10 bases sitting between them. CDR1 WSHSY and CDR2 SAAADI come from the germline V gene. The CDR3 region has the DNA TGCGCCAGCAGTGAGTCGAGGACAGTGAATGAGCAGTTCTTC. This sequence encodes CASSESRTVNEQFF.

This clonotype has more than one count but fewer than ten. V usage is TRBV7-9 and J usage is TRBJ2-3; weak D call: TRBD2 (7 bases). This CDR3 is 15 amino acids long. The V gene lost 3 bases and the J gene lost 2 bases, with 12 bases spanning the gap. Germline V CDR1 and CDR2: SEHNR, FQNEAQ (reference sequence). CDR3 DNA sequence: TGTGCCAGCAGCTTCAGGGCGGGGGCCACAGATACGCAGTATTTT. It encodes CASSFRAGATDTQYF. Full variable domain (missing parts from reference TRBV7-9 and TRBJ2-3): DTGVSQNPRHKITKRGQNVTFRCDPISEHNRLYWYRQTLGQGPEFLTYFQNEAQLEKSRLLSDRFSAERPKGSFSTLEIQRTEQGDSAMYLCASSFRAGATDTQYFGPGTRLTVL.

This clonotype was seen more than once but under ten times. The V gene is TRBV5-1, the J gene TRBJ2-7; 14 positions match TRBD2. With V trimmed by 3 bases and J by 5 bases, 16 bases remained unmatched. The CDR3 length is 19 residues. Germline assignment: CDR1 SGHRS and CDR2 YFSETQ. This CDR3 is CASSWTGTSGRLRDDEQYF. CDR3 DNA sequence: TGCGCCAGCAGCTGGACCGGGACTAGCGGGAGATTACGGGACGACGAGCAGTACTTC.

This clonotype was counted at least ten times. The chain couples TRBV7-8 to TRBJ2-1; 16 nucleotides align to TRBD2. Germline V CDR1 and CDR2: SGHVS, FQNEAQ. The CDR3 has 18 residues. Losses at the gene ends were 5 bases for V and 2 bases for J; bases not matched to a gene: 6. For the CDR3, the DNA is TGTGCCAGCAGCCAAATAGGGACTAGCGGGGGGGCCTACAATGAGCAGTTCTTC. Amino acids: CASSQIGTSGGAYNEQFF.

A few counts support this clonotype. J is TRBJ2-1 and V is TRBV5-4; perhaps TRBD1 as D (5 bases). V lost 4 bases and J lost 10, with 15 bases in between. This CDR3 is built from 13 residues. Germline-derived CDR1 and CDR2 are SGHNT and YYREEE (reference sequence). The CDR3 nucleotides are TGTGCCAGCAGCCTCTCGCGAACAGGCGAGCAGTTCTTC. Protein sequence: CASSLSRTGEQFF. Combining the CDR3 with reference TRBV5-4 and TRBJ2-1 gives the whole variable domain ETGVTQSPTHLIKTRGQQVTLRCSSQSGHNTVSWYQQALGQGPQFIFQYYREEENGRGNFPPRFSGLQFPNYSSELNVNALELDDSALYLCASSLSRTGEQFFGPGTRLTVL.

This clonotype occurred many times. The chain employs TRBV11-2 and TRBJ1-2; D is undetermined. The CDR3 covers 12 residues. Germline CDR1 and CDR2: SGHAT and FQNNGV. Deletions cut 5 bases from V and 8 bases from J, with 12 bases between. The CDR3 DNA sequence: TGTGCCAGCAGCCCCGAAGTTGGGGGCTACACCTTC. Its translation is CASSPEVGGYTF. The full variable domain, in which reference TRBV11-2 and TRBJ1-2 provide the parts outside the CDR3, is EAGVAQSPRYKIIEKRQSVAFWCNPISGHATLYWYQQILGQGPKLLIQFQNNGVVDDSQLPKDRFSAERLKGVDSTLKIQPAKLEDSAVYLCASSPEVGGYTFGSGTRLTVV.

This clonotype was observed a few times. CDR3 residues: CASSLRPGDIQYF. The CDR3 DNA sequence: TGTGCCAGCAGCTTACGGCCGGGGGACATTCAGTACTTC. The rearrangement uses TRBV7-2 and TRBJ2-4, with D possibly being TRBD2 (6 bases). The CDR3 contains 13 residues. Deletions cut 2 bases from V and 8 bases from J, with 10 bases between. CDR1 is SGHTA, CDR2 FQGNSA, per germline.

This clonotype has a count of ten or more. The CDR3 bases are TGTGCCATCAGGGCGAGCGGGGGGGCAGATGAGCAGTTCTTC. Amino acid sequence: CAIRASGGADEQFF. The V call is TRBV10-3, the J call TRBJ2-1; 10 positions agree with TRBD2. The ends lost 6 bases at V and 8 bases at J; junction bases unmatched: 7. The CDR3 has 14 residues. Germline CDR1 reads ENHRY; CDR2 reads SYGVKD.

A few counts support this clonotype. The CDR3 is CASSSLAGGGDDEQFF. In DNA, the CDR3 is TGTGCCAGCAGTTCATTAGCGGGGGGCGGAGACGATGAGCAGTTCTTC. The chain uses TRBV28 and TRBJ2-1; 10 bases agree with TRBD2. Trimming took 4 bases from V and 8 from J; bases not matched to a gene: 11. CDR1 MDHEN and CDR2 SYDVKM come from the germline V gene. The CDR3 is 16 amino acids.